This T cell receptor beta chain was captured by sequencing in a study of blood T cell repertoires in COVID-19. This clone appeared a single time. Clones were sequenced by immunoSEQ multiplex PCR, and TCRdb holds only the in-frame ones, with some missing. The data show around 60,000 clones, 60% to 85% seen once. This receptor was identified in a young man with COVID-19, enrolled during active disease. The sequenced sample was peripheral blood.

CDR3 sequence: CASNDGDNSPLHF. The CDR3 DNA reads TGTGCCAGCAACGACGGGGATAATTCACCCCTCCACTTT. The chain carries TRBV9 and TRBJ1-6, with no clear D. The V end lost 6 bases, the J end lost 5 bases, and 9 bases lay between the germline ends. The germline gives CDR1 SGDLS, CDR2 YYNGEE. This CDR3 contains 13 residues.